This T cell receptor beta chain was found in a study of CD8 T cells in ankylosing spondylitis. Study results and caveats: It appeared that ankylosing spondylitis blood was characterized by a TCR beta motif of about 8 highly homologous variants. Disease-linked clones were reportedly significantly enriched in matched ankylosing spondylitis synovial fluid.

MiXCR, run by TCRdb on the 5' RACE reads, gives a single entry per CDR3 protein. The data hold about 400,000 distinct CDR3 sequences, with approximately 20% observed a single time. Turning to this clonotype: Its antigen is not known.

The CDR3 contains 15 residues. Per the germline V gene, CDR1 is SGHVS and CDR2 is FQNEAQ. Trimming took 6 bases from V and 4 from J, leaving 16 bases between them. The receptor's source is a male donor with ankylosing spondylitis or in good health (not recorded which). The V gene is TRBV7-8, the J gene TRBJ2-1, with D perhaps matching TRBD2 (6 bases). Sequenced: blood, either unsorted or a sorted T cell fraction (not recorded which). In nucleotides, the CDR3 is TGTGCCAGCAGTAGACGGGGGACCCTTTACAATGAGCAGTTCTTC. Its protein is CASSRRGTLYNEQFF.